The source of this T cell receptor beta chain is a study of prognosis after radiotherapy for stage I lung cancer. Amplification of TCR beta CDR3 from genomic DNA used two-round multiplex PCR. Gene-specific primers for each TRBV and TRBJ gene drove first-round PCR. MiXCR was run by TCRdb on the multiplex PCR reads, yielding one entry per CDR3 protein. This table holds approximately 23,000 distinct CDR3 sequences, approximately 39% found once. This clonotype was seen more than once but under ten times. V gave up 5 bases and J gave up 6 bases, with 10 bases separating them. Germline V gene sequence: CDR1 MNHEY, CDR2 SVGEGT. This CDR3 is 13 amino acids long.

The origin of this receptor is a donor of 50 years or more with non-small cell lung cancer. The chain is built from TRBV6-2 or TRBV6-3 and TRBJ2-2; D unresolved. Sequenced material: PBMCs, taken before or after stereotactic body radiation therapy (not recorded which). CDR3 sequence (DNA): TGTGCCAGCAGTAACACACAACCCGGGGAGCTGTTTTTT. Amino acid sequence: CASSNTQPGELFF.